This passage covers 14 T cell receptor beta chains from one sample sequenced in a study of cytomegalovirus exposure and HLA in healthy donors. In the PCR, 60 Vbeta and 13 Jbeta primers were used. Sequencing was performed with immunoSEQ multiplex PCR; in TCRdb, only in-frame clones are kept and a portion is missing. Of 98,000 or so clones in the sample, about 83% are singletons; the top ten hold approximately 16%. The sample consisted of PBMCs. These receptors originate from a man aged 60 to 69 in good health and CMV-seropositive.

The CDR3 sequence: CASSLHGARDFMNTEAFF. The CDR3 nucleotides are TGTGCCAGCAGCTTACATGGTGCGCGAGACTTCATGAACACTGAAGCTTTCTTT. V usage is TRBV7-8 and J usage is TRBJ1-1; D uncertain. The CDR3 has 18 amino acids. V dropped 2 bases and J dropped 0 bases, with 19 bases sitting between them. CDR1 is SGHVS, CDR2 FQNEAQ, per germline.

This chain connects TRBV7-3 to TRBJ2-3; TRBD2 matches at 7 bases. Germline V gives CDR1 SGHTA, CDR2 FQGTGA. The CDR3 runs 13 residues. The junction had 0 bases not matched to a gene; V was cut back by 5 bases and J by 1 base. As DNA, the CDR3 is TGTGCCAGCAGCCGGGGGGGCACAGATACGCAGTATTTT. It yields the protein CASSRGGTDTQYF. The whole variable domain, remainder taken from reference TRBV7-3 and TRBJ2-3, is GAGVSQTPSNKVTEKGKYVELRCDPISGHTALYWYRQSLGQGPEFLIYFQGTGAADDSGLPNDRFFAVRPEGSVSTLKIQRTERGDSAVYLCASSRGGTDTQYFGPGTRLTVL.

The V call is TRBV6-5, the J call TRBJ2-7; TRBD2 might be the D (5 bases). Germline V gene lookup returns CDR1 MNHEY and CDR2 SVGAGI. CDR3 size: 16 residues. V was shortened by 1 base and J by 1 base, with 14 bases between the two germline ends. The CDR3 DNA follows: TGTGCCAGCAGTTACTATCAAGGACCGGGGTCCTACGAGCAGTACTTC. Its protein is CASSYYQGPGSYEQYF.

This rearrangement joins TRBV2 to TRBJ1-1; 8 bases are a match to TRBD1. V was clipped by 4 bases and J by 5 bases; unmatched bases: 6. The CDR3 runs to 14 residues. Germline CDR1 and CDR2: SNHLY and FYNNEI. CDR3: CASSGQGRGTEAFF. The CDR3 nucleotides read TGTGCCAGCAGTGGACAGGGGCGAGGGACTGAAGCTTTCTTT.

J is TRBJ2-7 and V is TRBV6-5, with D perhaps matching TRBD2 (6 bases). Per the germline V gene, CDR1 is MNHEY and CDR2 is SVGAGI. Trimming took 10 bases from V and 4 from J, leaving 20 bases between them. The CDR3 extends over 14 amino acids. In nucleotides, the CDR3 is TGTGCCACTACCCCTACGGGGGAGACGTACGAGCAGTACTTC. Residues: CATTPTGETYEQYF.

The chain combines TRBV7-9 with TRBJ2-7; a possible D gene is TRBD2 (6 bases). The length of the CDR3 is 14 residues. In germline, CDR1 is SEHNR, CDR2 FQNEAQ (reference sequence). With 5 bases removed from V and 4 bases from J, the gap between germline ends came to 15 bases. The CDR3 sequence is CASSASGTSYEQYF. The CDR3 DNA sequence: TGTGCCAGCAGCGCGAGTGGGACTTCTTACGAGCAGTACTTC.

V usage is TRBV7-8 and J usage is TRBJ2-5; TRBD1 aligns across 7 bases. Germline V lookup: CDR1 SGHVS, CDR2 FQNEAQ. V was clipped by 7 bases and J by 9 bases; unmatched bases: 14. The CDR3 is 14 amino acids. The CDR3 nucleotides are TGTGCCAGCAACGACAGGGCCCAAGTGGGGGCCCAGTACTTC. Amino acid sequence: CASNDRAQVGAQYF.

The gene calls are TRBV2 and TRBJ1-5, with D possibly being TRBD1 (6 bases). In germline, CDR1 is SNHLY, CDR2 FYNNEI. V gave up 3 bases and J gave up 2 bases, with 11 bases separating them. CDR3 size: 15 residues. CDR3 in DNA: TGTGCCAGCAGTGACCAGGGGCTCGGCAATCAGCCCCAGCATTTT. Translated: CASSDQGLGNQPQHF.

The rearrangement links TRBV6-1 to TRBJ1-2; D call uncertain. There are 12 residues in the CDR3. The germline V gene encodes CDR1 MNHNS and CDR2 SASEGT. Trimming removed 11 bases at V and 8 bases at J, with 18 bases between. The CDR3 DNA is TGTGCCTCAGGAACGCGGGGAGGCGGCTACACCTTC. Encoded protein: CASGTRGGGYTF.

The chain has TRBV5-1 and TRBJ2-2; TRBD1 agrees at 8 bases. The CDR3 is 15 amino acids. V lost 4 bases, J lost 1 base, and 3 bases stayed unmatched. Looked up from germline, CDR1 is SGHRS and CDR2 is YFSETQ. The CDR3 DNA follows: TGCGCCAGCAGCGTCGGACAGGGGAACACCGGGGAGCTGTTTTTT. It encodes CASSVGQGNTGELFF.

The chain couples TRBV5-1 to TRBJ2-3; a weak D match, TRBD1 (5 bases). The CDR3 totals 13 residues. Germline V gene data show CDR1 as SGHRS and CDR2 as YFSETQ. V gave up 6 bases and J gave up 2 bases, with 10 bases separating them. CDR3 in DNA: TGCGCCAGCAACCGACAGTCCACAGATACGCAGTATTTT. Translation: CASNRQSTDTQYF.

The V gene is TRBV7-3, the J gene TRBJ2-3; 10 bases align to TRBD2. CDR3 length equals 15 residues. CDR1 is SGHTA and CDR2 is FQGTGA in the germline V gene. J gave up 1 base and V 3 bases, and 1 base lay outside the gene matches. The chain's CDR3 is CASSFLAGGTDTQYF. DNA for the CDR3: TGTGCCAGCAGCTTCCTAGCGGGGGGCACAGATACGCAGTATTTT.

This rearrangement joins TRBV5-1 to TRBJ2-7; TRBD2 aligns across 14 bases. There are 18 residues in the CDR3. Germline CDR1 reads SGHRS; CDR2 reads YFSETQ. V was clipped by 0 bases and J by 0 bases; unmatched bases: 5. CDR3 in DNA: TGCGCCAGCAGCTTGGGGACTAGCGGGGGGTCCAGCTCCTACGAGCAGTACTTC. This codes for CASSLGTSGGSSSYEQYF.

The J gene is TRBJ2-3, the V gene TRBV7-3; 9 bases line up with TRBD2. Trimming at V came to 2 bases and at J to 2 bases, leaving 2 bases not matched to a gene. Germline loops: CDR1 SGHTA, CDR2 FQGTGA. The CDR3 is 15 amino acids. The CDR3 region is CASSLLAGPTDTQYF. The CDR3 DNA reads as TGTGCCAGCAGCTTACTAGCGGGGCCCACAGATACGCAGTATTTT.